Presented here are 23 T cell receptor beta chains from one specimen sequenced in a study of early T cells in non-severe SARS-CoV-2 infection. TCRdb reprocessed the 5' RACE reads via MiXCR and lists one record per CDR3 protein. This table holds 70,000 or so distinct CDR3 sequences, 12% found once. Sequenced material: whole blood. The source of these receptors is an adult who was a healthcare worker with PCR-confirmed SARS-CoV-2 infection or an uninfected control (not recorded which).

This clonotype was picked up a small number of times. V is TRBV18 and J is TRBJ2-2, with D perhaps TRBD2 (6 bases). V was pared by 1 base and J by 1 base, with 7 bases between. Germline-derived CDR1 and CDR2 are KGHSH and LQKENI. This CDR3 is built from 15 residues. CDR3 region: CASSPRRGNTGELFF. Here the CDR3 DNA reads TGTGCCAGCTCACCACGGCGGGGGAACACCGGGGAGCTGTTTTTT.

CDR3 coding DNA: TGTGCCAGCAGTTTTCGCGGGGCTCAAGGCTACACCTTC. It yields the protein CASSFRGAQGYTF. The chain couples TRBV27 to TRBJ1-2; possibly TRBD1 for D (5 bases). Per the germline V gene, CDR1 is MNHEY and CDR2 is SMNVEV (reference sequence). V shed 3 bases and J shed 8 bases, with 13 bases lying between them. The CDR3 is 13 residues long.

This clonotype turned up a few times. This chain uses TRBV12-3 or TRBV12-4 with TRBJ2-3, with 7 bases fitting TRBD2. The CDR3 sequence is 17 residues long. Germline trimming cut 6 bases from V and 3 bases from J; bases unmatched to any gene: 15. Here the CDR3 reads CASSSRWGGVQTDTQYF. The CDR3 DNA sequence: TGTGCCAGCAGCTCCCGGTGGGGGGGGGTACAAACAGATACGCAGTATTTT.

The sample holds a few counts of this clonotype. The chain links TRBV5-6 to TRBJ2-3; D ambiguous. CDR3 length: 15 residues. V dropped 3 bases and J dropped 4 bases, with 15 bases sitting between them. Per germline, CDR1 SGHDT and CDR2 YYEEEE. The CDR3 region is CASSWIEPGADTQYF. The CDR3, as DNA: TGTGCCAGCAGCTGGATAGAGCCCGGTGCAGATACGCAGTATTTT.

The genes are TRBV13 and TRBJ1-2; a weak D match, TRBD1 (6 bases). Germline CDR1 PRHDT, CDR2 FYEKMQ (reference sequence). CDR3 size: 17 residues. V shed 8 bases and J shed 0 bases, with 22 bases lying between them. In nucleotides, the CDR3 is TGTGCCAGCGACAAGAGGGGGGCAGGGGAAACTAACTATGGCTACACCTTC. It encodes CASDKRGAGETNYGYTF.

This clonotype has a handful of counts. The gene calls are TRBV6-5 and TRBJ1-5, with D perhaps TRBD1 (6 bases). V lost 10 bases to trimming and J lost 0 bases, with 13 bases between them. The CDR3 is made up of 14 amino acids. CDR1 and CDR2 from the germline V gene are MNHEY and SVGAGI. The CDR3 nucleotides are TGTGCCACCCGAGACAGGTATAGCAATCAGCCCCAGCATTTT. Residues: CATRDRYSNQPQHF.

In nucleotides, the CDR3 is TGTGCCAGCAGCCTAACCGGGACTAGTGTCAACATTCAGTACTTC. Protein product: CASSLTGTSVNIQYF. The chain links TRBV7-8 to TRBJ2-4; 8 bases agree with TRBD2. Germline V CDR1 and CDR2: SGHVS, FQNEAQ. After removal of 5 bases from V and 7 bases from J, the junction contained 10 bases not matched to a gene. The CDR3 runs 15 residues.

The sample holds many counts of this clonotype. The chain has TRBV12-3 or TRBV12-4 and TRBJ2-3, with TRBD2 matching over 9 bases. CDR3 length: 16 amino acids. V was pared by 4 bases and J by 1 base, with 6 bases of the junction left unmatched. This CDR3 reads CASSSHLAGGTDTQYF. CDR3 bases: TGTGCCAGCAGTTCTCATTTAGCGGGGGGCACAGATACGCAGTATTTT.

A few counts support this clonotype. The chain employs TRBV29-1 and TRBJ2-1; D remains unclear. The CDR3 loop spans 11 amino acids. Germline CDR1 is SQVTM and CDR2 is ANQGSEA. V was pared by 5 bases and J by 5 bases, with 7 bases between. CDR3 DNA: TGCAGCGTTCGCACCCACAATGAGCAGTTCTTC. Translation gives CSVRTHNEQFF.

This clonotype came up many times. V is TRBV2 and J is TRBJ1-1; no firm D call. V was pared by 1 base and J by 5 bases, with 17 bases between. Germline V CDR1 and CDR2: SNHLY, FYNNEI. This CDR3 has 16 amino acids. For the CDR3, the DNA is TGTGCCAGCAGTGAAGTTCACAAGGCCCCTGGGACTGAAGCTTTCTTT. Translated, it gives CASSEVHKAPGTEAFF.

This chain connects TRBV29-1 to TRBJ1-2; D call uncertain. Deletions cut 1 base from V and 4 bases from J, with 10 bases between. In germline, CDR1 is SQVTM, CDR2 ANQGSEA. The CDR3 contains 13 residues. CDR3 in DNA: TGCAGCGTTGAAGGGAAGTTAGGCTATGGCTACACCTTC. This gives the protein CSVEGKLGYGYTF.

The table lists this clonotype with many counts. V and J are TRBV20-1 and TRBJ2-6; possible D gene TRBD2, 7 bases. Per the germline V gene, CDR1 is DFQATT and CDR2 is SNEGSKA (reference sequence). CDR3 length: 16 residues. V gave up 6 bases and J gave up 0 bases, with 15 bases separating them. CDR3 amino acids: CSADGRGASGANVLTF. DNA of the CDR3: TGCAGTGCGGATGGACGGGGGGCCTCTGGGGCCAACGTCCTGACTTTC.

This clonotype was picked up a small number of times. This sequence joins TRBV4-3 and TRBJ2-3, with no clear D. CDR1 is LGHNA and CDR2 is YSLEER in the germline V gene. This CDR3 has 19 amino acids. Between the trimmed V and J ends, which lost 0 bases and 0 bases, there was a span of 19 bases. CDR3: CASSQEIGGTKGSTDTQYF. The CDR3 nucleotides read TGCGCCAGCAGCCAAGAAATTGGTGGCACGAAGGGTAGCACAGATACGCAGTATTTT.

This clonotype was seen many times. The chain couples TRBV12-5 to TRBJ1-1, with D hard to call. The CDR3 loop spans 11 amino acids. CDR1 LGHNT and CDR2 FRNRAP come from the germline V gene. Trimming cost V 6 bases and J 8 bases, with 10 bases left between them. CDR3 coding DNA: TGTGCTAGTGGCCTGTTTTTGGAAGCTTTCTTT. Its protein is CASGLFLEAFF. The whole variable domain, remainder taken from reference TRBV12-5 and TRBJ1-1, is DARVTQTPRHKVTEMGQEVTMRCQPILGHNTVFWYRQTMMQGLELLAYFRNRAPLDDSGMPKDRFSAEMPDATLATLKIQPSEPRDSAVYFCASGLFLEAFFGQGTRLTVV.

The genes are TRBV7-2 and TRBJ1-1, with 7 bases lining up with TRBD1. Trimming removed 3 bases from V and 1 base from J; junction bases left unmatched: 8. The V gene's germline CDR1 is SGHTA and CDR2 FQGNSA. CDR3 length equals 16 residues. As DNA, the CDR3 is TGTGCCAGCAGCTTTCGACAGGGCGCGGGGAACACTGAAGCTTTCTTT. Residues: CASSFRQGAGNTEAFF.

About this clonotype: The junction differs from germline at one of its ends, possibly a read error. V usage is TRBV7-9 and J usage is TRBJ2-7; TRBD2 aligns across 7 bases. The CDR3 totals 15 residues. CDR1 and CDR2 from the germline V gene are SEHNR and FQNEAQ (reference sequence). CDR3 protein: CASSLSLGGSYVQYF. The DNA for the CDR3 is TGTGCCAGCAGCTTATCTCTGGGGGGGTCCTACGTGCAGTACTTC. Full variable domain (remainder filled in from reference TRBV7-9 and TRBJ2-7): DTGVSQNPRHKITKRGQNVTFRCDPISEHNRLYWYRQTLGQGPEFLTYFQNEAQLEKSRLLSDRFSAERPKGSFSTLEIQRTEQGDSAMYLCASSLSLGGSYVQYFGPGTRLTVT.

In this sample, this clonotype turned up a few times. The rearrangement links TRBV30 to TRBJ1-1; D perhaps matches TRBD1 (5 bases). The V and J ends lost 1 base and 0 bases respectively, with 12 bases between them. The CDR3 has 15 amino acids. CDR1 is GTSNPN, CDR2 SVGIG, per germline (reference sequence). The CDR3 nucleotides are TGTGCCTGGAGTGGGGTACCAGGGATGAACACTGAAGCTTTCTTT. Translating gives CAWSGVPGMNTEAFF.

The chain employs TRBV10-2 and TRBJ2-7, with D possibly matching TRBD2 (5 bases). The CDR3 spans 12 residues. Trimming pared 7 bases from V and 5 bases from J, leaving 12 bases between. Per germline, CDR1 WSHSY and CDR2 SAAADI. The CDR3 DNA sequence: TGCGCCAGCACCATGAGCGGCCACGAGCAGTACTTC. It codes for CASTMSGHEQYF.

This clonotype was counted many times. V and J are TRBV7-6 and TRBJ2-1; 9 bases match TRBD2. Germline V gene lookup returns CDR1 SGHVS and CDR2 FNYEAQ. V dropped 1 base and J dropped 3; count of bases not matched to a gene: 16. CDR3 length: 20 amino acids. The CDR3, as DNA: TGTGCCAGCAGCTTAGGTCTGGGGACTAGCCTATCGCATAACTACAATGAGCAGTTCTTC. This codes for CASSLGLGTSLSHNYNEQFF.

The rearrangement joins TRBV18 to TRBJ2-5, with no clear D. This CDR3 spans 13 amino acids. CDR1 and CDR2 from the germline V gene are KGHSH and LQKENI. The ends were cut back, 3 bases at V and 2 bases at J, with 7 bases in the middle. The CDR3 loop reads CASSPVRQETQYF. In DNA form, the CDR3 reads TGTGCCAGCTCACCCGTCAGACAAGAGACCCAGTACTTC.

The chain employs TRBV19 and TRBJ1-2; 10 bases map to TRBD1. The CDR3 consists of 13 residues. From germline, CDR1 is LNHDA and CDR2 SQIVND (reference sequence). V was clipped by 9 bases and J by 4 bases; unmatched bases: 5. The CDR3 here is CASADRGIYGYTF. CDR3 nucleotides: TGTGCCAGCGCGGACAGGGGGATCTATGGCTACACCTTC.

This clonotype has a handful of counts. The rearrangement links TRBV30 to TRBJ1-1; a weak D match, TRBD1 (6 bases). The CDR3 covers 14 residues. Germline V gives CDR1 GTSNPN, CDR2 SVGIG (reference sequence). Trimming pared 2 bases from V and 6 bases from J, leaving 16 bases between. The CDR3 nucleotides read TGTGCCTGGAGTCGCGAGGGGGGGACACCTGAAGCTTTCTTT. As protein: CAWSREGGTPEAFF.

This clonotype has a handful of counts. The CDR3 DNA follows: TGTGCCAGCAGCCCATGGAGGGGGTCAGGAAACATTCAGTACTTC. It encodes CASSPWRGSGNIQYF. This rearrangement joins TRBV7-2 to TRBJ2-4, with D perhaps being TRBD1 or TRBD2 (6 bases each). This CDR3 is 15 amino acids long. V lost 5 bases and J 6 bases, leaving 17 bases between the germline ends. Germline V gene lookup returns CDR1 SGHTA and CDR2 FQGNSA.